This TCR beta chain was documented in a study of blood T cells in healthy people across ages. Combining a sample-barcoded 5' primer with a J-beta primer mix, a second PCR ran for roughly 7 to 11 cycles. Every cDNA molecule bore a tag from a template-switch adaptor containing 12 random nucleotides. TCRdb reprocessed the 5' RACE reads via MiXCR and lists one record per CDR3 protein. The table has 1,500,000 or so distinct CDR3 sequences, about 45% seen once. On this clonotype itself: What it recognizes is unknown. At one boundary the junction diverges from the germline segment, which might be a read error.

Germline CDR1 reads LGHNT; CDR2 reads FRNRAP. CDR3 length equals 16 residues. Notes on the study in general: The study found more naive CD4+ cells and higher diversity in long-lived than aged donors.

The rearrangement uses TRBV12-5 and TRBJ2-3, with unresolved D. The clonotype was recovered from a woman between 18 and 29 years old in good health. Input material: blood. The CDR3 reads CASVLVRGLTVDTQYF. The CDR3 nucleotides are TGTGCTAGTGTTTTGGTACGTGGGCTTACGGTGGATACGCAGTATTTT. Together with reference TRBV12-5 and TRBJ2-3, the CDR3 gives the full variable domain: DARVTQTPRHKVTEMGQEVTMRCQPILGHNTVFWYRQTMMQGLELLAYFRNRAPLDDSGMPKDRFSAEMPDATLATLKIQPSEPRDSAVYFCASVLVRGLTVDTQYFGPGTRLTVL.